The 27 T cell receptor beta chains presented below share a single source sample, sequenced in a study of blood T cells in healthy people across ages. A sample-barcoded 5' primer and a J-beta primer mix were used in a second PCR of roughly 6 to 11 cycles. From the 5' RACE reads, TCRdb called clonotypes with MiXCR, one entry per CDR3 protein. The sample lists over 1,500,000 distinct CDR3 sequences, around 40% occurring once. Sequenced material: blood. These receptors all stem from a human donor in good health.

This clonotype was seen many times. The gene calls are TRBV6-2 or TRBV6-3 and TRBJ1-1; TRBD1 might be the D (6 bases). Trimming shortened V by 0 bases and J by 1 base, and 12 bases separated the two germline ends. The length of the CDR3 is 16 residues. Germline-derived CDR1 and CDR2 are MNHEY and SVGEGT. In DNA form, the CDR3 reads TGTGCCAGCAGTTACTCGGGGGCGAGGGGGAACACTGAAGCTTTCTTT. This gives the protein CASSYSGARGNTEAFF.

A few counts support this clonotype. V is TRBV12-3 or TRBV12-4 and J is TRBJ2-3; D gene ambiguous. The CDR3 covers 12 residues. Trimming cost V 6 bases and J 5 bases, with 9 bases left between them. DNA for the CDR3: TGTGCCAGCAGCGAATGGGAAGATACGCAGTATTTT. It translates to CASSEWEDTQYF.

This clonotype appeared many times. CDR3 in DNA: TGCAGCGCGGGAGGGGCAGCTAACTATGGCTACACCTTC. It is translated as CSAGGAANYGYTF. The rearrangement links TRBV29-1 to TRBJ1-2, with TRBD1 as a possible D gene (5 bases). Germline V lookup: CDR1 SQVTM, CDR2 ANQGSEA. The CDR3 runs 13 residues. V was cut by 7 bases and J by 0 bases, with 12 bases left in between.

A remark on this clonotype: At one boundary the junction diverges from the germline segment, which might be a read error. The gene calls are TRBV25-1 and TRBJ2-1, with TRBD1 matching over 8 bases. The CDR3 sequence is 15 residues long. Germline loops: CDR1 MGHDK, CDR2 SYGVNS. CDR3 coding DNA: TGTGCCAGCAGTGAAATCGACGGACAGGGCAATGAGCGGTTCTTC. Residues: CASSEIDGQGNERFF.

This clonotype occurred a few times. The V call is TRBV28, the J call TRBJ1-5; the D gene is possibly TRBD1 (6 bases). From germline, CDR1 is MDHEN and CDR2 SYDVKM. This CDR3 spans 16 amino acids. V was clipped by 5 bases and J by 4 bases, with 18 bases between them. CDR3 nucleotides: TGTGCCAGCAGTCGAGATCAGGGGAGACGAAATCAGCCCCAGCATTTT. Translating it yields CASSRDQGRRNQPQHF.

This chain joins TRBV20-1 and TRBJ1-3; TRBD1 is a possible D gene (6 bases). V was pared by 5 bases and J by 0 bases, with 11 bases between. Germline V gene sequence: CDR1 DFQATT, CDR2 SNEGSKA (reference sequence). The CDR3 is 14 amino acids. DNA of the CDR3: TGCAGTGCTTCCAGGGGCCTCTCTGGAAACACCATATATTTT. Residues: CSASRGLSGNTIYF.

The CDR3 DNA is TGTGCCAGCAGCCCCCGACAGGGATCAATCGATGGCTACACCTTC. Translating gives CASSPRQGSIDGYTF. V and J are TRBV7-3 and TRBJ1-2; 7 bases map to TRBD1. Per germline, CDR1 SGHTA and CDR2 FQGTGA. The CDR3 runs 15 residues. The V segment lost 5 bases and the J segment 6 bases; nucleotides outside the gene matches: 12.

This clonotype was found a few times. The chain recombines TRBV29-1 with TRBJ2-5; D possibly uses TRBD1 or TRBD2 (7 bases each). V lost 0 bases to trimming and J lost 4 bases, with 15 bases between them. Germline CDR1 reads SQVTM; CDR2 reads ANQGSEA. The CDR3 is made up of 15 amino acids. CDR3 protein: CSVEEIQGGTETQYF. The CDR3 DNA reads TGCAGCGTTGAAGAAATTCAGGGGGGGACAGAGACCCAGTACTTC.

This clonotype was found many times. The V gene is TRBV6-5, the J gene TRBJ1-6; D is ambiguous. Germline-derived CDR1 and CDR2 are MNHEY and SVGAGI. The CDR3 runs to 16 residues. V shed 6 bases and J shed 6 bases, with 18 bases lying between them. The CDR3 protein is CASSPPRAASNSPLHF. Written as DNA, the CDR3 is TGTGCCAGCAGCCCCCCCCGGGCAGCAAGTAATTCACCCCTCCACTTT.

This clonotype was recorded a few times. The rearrangement uses TRBV13 and TRBJ1-2, with D unclear. CDR1 and CDR2 (germline): PRHDT, FYEKMQ (reference sequence). This CDR3 region has 12 residues. V lost 5 bases, J lost 7 bases, and 11 bases lay in between. CDR3 in DNA: TGTGCCAGCAGCGCCCAGTGGTCTGGCTACACCTTC. Its translation is CASSAQWSGYTF.

This clonotype has more than one count but fewer than ten. V and J are TRBV7-2 and TRBJ2-7, with 7 bases fitting TRBD1. V lost 0 bases, J lost 7 bases, and 3 bases stayed unmatched. The germline CDR1 and CDR2 sequences are SGHTA and FQGNSA. The CDR3 consists of 13 residues. DNA of the CDR3: TGTGCCAGCAGCTTAGCGGTGACAGGGGAGCAGTACTTC. Translating gives CASSLAVTGEQYF.

This clonotype was seen a few times. This sequence joins TRBV20-1 and TRBJ2-4; tentative D call: TRBD1 (5 bases). The J call is uncertain, as TRBJ2-7 better fits the DNA end. Germline-derived CDR1 and CDR2 are DFQATT and SNEGSKA (reference sequence). CDR3 length: 11 residues. DNA of the CDR3: TGCAGTGTCGGACAAAACTACGAGCAGTACGTC. Translating it yields CSVGQNYEQYV.

This chain connects TRBV20-1 to TRBJ1-1, with a possible D match to TRBD1 (6 bases). Germline assignment: CDR1 DFQATT and CDR2 SNEGSKA (reference sequence). This CDR3 comprises 14 residues. The V and J ends lost 4 bases and 2 bases respectively, with 14 bases between them. The CDR3 DNA reads TGCAGTGCTACATTTGCCAGGGGCAACACTGAAGCTTTCTTT. Its protein product is CSATFARGNTEAFF.

This chain connects TRBV3-1 to TRBJ2-7, with 7 bases identical to TRBD1. There are 17 residues in the CDR3. Per the germline V gene, CDR1 is LGHDT and CDR2 is YNNKEL (reference sequence). Trimming at V came to 4 bases and at J to 1 base, leaving 13 bases not matched to a gene. The CDR3 sequence is CASSLTGEYASSYEQYF. DNA for the CDR3: TGTGCCAGCAGCCTAACAGGGGAATACGCTTCATCCTACGAGCAGTACTTC.

There are a few counts of this clonotype. This chain joins TRBV20-1 and TRBJ2-4, with 10 bases identical to TRBD1. Germline trimming cut 2 bases from V and 6 bases from J; bases unmatched to any gene: 7. The CDR3 length is 15 residues. CDR1 DFQATT and CDR2 SNEGSKA come from the germline V gene (reference sequence). The CDR3 sequence: CSARSGTGVGNIQYF. The CDR3 region has the DNA TGCAGTGCTAGATCCGGGACAGGGGTTGGAAACATTCAGTACTTC.

This rearrangement joins TRBV20-1 to TRBJ1-2, with D unresolved. The CDR3 has 13 amino acids. V lost 2 bases and J lost 10, with 17 bases in between. The V gene's germline CDR1 is DFQATT and CDR2 SNEGSKA (reference sequence). CDR3 protein: CSARLRAGEDYTF. CDR3 DNA: TGCAGTGCTAGATTAAGGGCAGGAGAAGACTACACCTTC.

This clonotype has more than one count but fewer than ten. The rearrangement joins TRBV15 to TRBJ1-2; D gene uncertain. From germline, CDR1 is LNHNV and CDR2 YYDKDF (reference sequence). CDR3 length: 14 residues. Trimming took off 0 bases at V and 0 bases at J, with 5 bases between the two ends. The CDR3 protein is CATSRDASNYGYTF. CDR3 in DNA: TGTGCCACCAGCAGAGACGCCTCTAACTATGGCTACACCTTC.

A word on this clonotype: One junction end disagrees with the germline gene, perhaps due to a read error. V is TRBV12-3 or TRBV12-4 and J is TRBJ2-6; possibly TRBD1 for D (6 bases). The CDR3 consists of 17 residues. CDR3 amino acids: CTSSLMDSFSGANVLTF. Written as DNA, the CDR3 is TGTACCAGCAGTTTAATGGACAGTTTCTCTGGGGCCAACGTCCTGACTTTC.

The chain uses TRBV20-1 and TRBJ2-1, with D hard to call. V lost 4 bases, J lost 0 bases, and 7 bases lay in between. Germline V gene sequence: CDR1 DFQATT, CDR2 SNEGSKA (reference sequence). The CDR3 has 13 amino acids. As DNA, the CDR3 is TGCAGTGCTAAGGAAAGCTCCTACAATGAGCAGTTCTTC. Protein product: CSAKESSYNEQFF.

The chain links TRBV7-2 to TRBJ1-2; D remains unclear. The CDR3 is 14 amino acids. Germline V gene data show CDR1 as SGHTA and CDR2 as FQGNSA. The V end was cut by 1 base, the J end by 4 bases, with 10 bases between. In DNA form, the CDR3 reads TGTGCCAGCAGCTTAGAACGGGGAATCTATGGCTACACCTTC. This translates into CASSLERGIYGYTF.

This clonotype was observed a handful of times. The chain joins TRBV5-1 to TRBJ2-1, with 7 nucleotides matching TRBD2. The CDR3 has 16 amino acids. The trim removed 4 bases at V and 0 bases at J, leaving 7 bases unmatched. CDR1 is SGHRS, CDR2 YFSETQ, per germline. CDR3 sequence reads: CASSLLGRASYNEQFF. The CDR3 nucleotides are TGCGCCAGCAGCCTTCTGGGGAGGGCCTCCTACAATGAGCAGTTCTTC.

This clonotype was seen a few times. The V gene is TRBV15, the J gene TRBJ1-2; D not certain. Per the germline V gene, CDR1 is LNHNV and CDR2 is YYDKDF (reference sequence). The CDR3 runs to 14 residues. V was clipped by 0 bases and J by 3 bases, with 8 bases between them. The DNA for the CDR3 is TGTGCCACCAGCAGAGATCAAGCGGACTATGGCTACACCTTC. Translated: CATSRDQADYGYTF.

This clonotype was seen more than once but under ten times. V usage is TRBV12-3 or TRBV12-4 and J usage is TRBJ2-5; 16 bases are a match to TRBD2. TRBJ2-7 matches the DNA end more closely, so the J call is doubtful. This CDR3 comprises 19 residues. CDR3 loop: CASSFLFGTSGGDIYEQYF. CDR3 bases: TGTGCCAGCAGTTTTCTTTTTGGGACTAGCGGGGGGGACATCTACGAGCAGTACTTC.

The rearrangement links TRBV27 to TRBJ2-7, with D perhaps TRBD1 or TRBD2 (7 bases each). The CDR3 loop spans 13 amino acids. CDR1 and CDR2 from the germline V gene are MNHEY and SMNVEV (reference sequence). Trimming took off 3 bases at V and 9 bases at J, with 15 bases between the two ends. The CDR3 nucleotides are TGTGCCAGCAGTTTGGCCCAGGGGGGGGTGCAGTACTTC. Amino acid sequence: CASSLAQGGVQYF.

The chain employs TRBV20-1 and TRBJ1-5; tentatively, D is TRBD1 (6 bases). Trimming cost V 5 bases and J 0 bases, with 17 bases left between them. There are 16 residues in the CDR3. CDR1 is DFQATT and CDR2 is SNEGSKA in the germline V gene (reference sequence). CDR3 nucleotides: TGCAGTGCTCGACCGGGACACTTTACTAGCAATCAGCCCCAGCATTTT. It yields the protein CSARPGHFTSNQPQHF.

The chain joins TRBV28 to TRBJ2-4; D ambiguous. The CDR3 covers 14 residues. The V end was cut by 6 bases, the J end by 0 bases, with 9 bases between. Germline V gives CDR1 MDHEN, CDR2 SYDVKM. CDR3 nucleotide sequence: TGTGCCAGCAGCGGTTCCTTAGCCAAAAACATTCAGTACTTC. Translated, it gives CASSGSLAKNIQYF.

This chain uses TRBV4-1 with TRBJ2-7; D remains unclear. CDR3 length: 13 amino acids. Trimming stripped 2 bases from V and 4 bases from J, with 9 bases between. Germline V CDR1 and CDR2: MGHRA, YSYEKL. CDR3 amino acids: CASSQSLQYEQYF. CDR3 DNA sequence: TGCGCCAGCAGCCAATCTCTACAATACGAGCAGTACTTC.